These T cell receptor beta chains were read from a single sample in a study of blood T cell repertoires in COVID-19. TCRdb's table, derived via immunoSEQ multiplex PCR, lists solely in-frame clones and lacks some. The repertoire holds 60,000 to 70,000 clones, with 86% as singletons. Sequences were obtained from peripheral blood. Source of these receptors: an older woman with acute or convalescent COVID-19. The CDR3 runs from the conserved cysteine through the conserved F or W. A D gene is named only where the DNA matches it firmly.

TRBD1	TRBV5-1	TRBJ2-2	CASSLTGGNTGELFF
NA	TRBV9	TRBJ1-2	CASSARPDAVSYTF
TRBD1	TRBV10-3	TRBJ1-2	CAIRQGADYGYTF
NA	TRBV5-6	TRBJ1-2	CASSVRENYGYTF
NA	TRBV7-2	TRBJ1-6	CASSTSGGSYNSPLHF
TRBD1	TRBV14	TRBJ1-2	CASSNLQGAGYGYTF
TRBD2	TRBV20-1	TRBJ2-1	CSASGSGRNNEQFF
TRBD2	TRBV4-1	TRBJ2-1	CASSRTGTSGSRFSYNEQFF
NA	TRBV9	TRBJ2-5	CASSAGQFQETQYF
NA	TRBV2	TRBJ1-5	CASTSGTNRQPQHF
TRBD2	TRBV14	TRBJ2-1	CASSQDKGTSGRWVTVDEQFF
NA	TRBV28	TRBJ1-2	CASSSTPEAGYGYTF
NA	TRBV6-1	TRBJ2-1	CASSEHSEDRQFF
TRBD1	TRBV5-4	TRBJ1-4	CASSRTGPAEKLFF
NA	TRBV6-5	TRBJ1-4	CASRSQGNEKLFF
TRBD2	TRBV19	TRBJ2-7	CASRTTSGSLEQYF
TRBD1	TRBV5-1	TRBJ1-6	CASSLGQGNSPLHF
NA	TRBV5-1	TRBJ1-3	CASSLEQPVSGNTIYF
TRBD2	TRBV3-1/TRBV3-2	TRBJ2-2	CASKTSRNTGELFF
TRBD1	TRBV6-4	TRBJ1-1	CASSLKGQAPPIMNTEAFF
TRBD1	TRBV6-5	TRBJ1-2	CASRQSGTGTYGYTF
NA	TRBV6-1	TRBJ1-5	CASSVQGSNQPQHF
NA	TRBV5-8	TRBJ2-1	CASSSHNGNNEQFF
NA	TRBV27	TRBJ2-7	CASSLIGVHEQYF
TRBD1	TRBV30	TRBJ1-6	CACGQGASPLHF
TRBD2	TRBV3-1/TRBV3-2	TRBJ2-1	CASSPVAGGLSEQFF
TRBD1	TRBV4-2	TRBJ1-2	CASSQDQGVGYGYTF
NA	TRBV9	TRBJ2-7	CASSVKGVGEQYF
NA	TRBV7-3	TRBJ2-1	CASSARTGSSYNEQFF
TRBD1	TRBV6-5	TRBJ1-2	CASSYGRAGGMGYTF
TRBD1	TRBV5-6	TRBJ1-5	CASSLRGQWVGGSNQPQHF
TRBD1	TRBV9	TRBJ2-7	CASSVDGQGIGEQYF
NA	TRBV2	TRBJ2-3	CASSEEPLGNTQYF
TRBD1	TRBV7-2	TRBJ2-3	CASSLFDRGWTDTQYF
NA	TRBV24-1	TRBJ1-5	CATSLQANQPQHF
NA	TRBV14	TRBJ1-1	CASSQVAGMNTEAFF
NA	TRBV28	TRBJ2-3	CASSRISADTQYF
NA	TRBV15	TRBJ1-1	CATSGGQMNTEAFF
TRBD1	TRBV7-3	TRBJ1-2	CASSLTGGNGYTF
TRBD1	TRBV14	TRBJ2-1	CASSPRQQGYHNEQFF
TRBD2	TRBV3-1/TRBV3-2	TRBJ2-5	CASSQGGTETQYF
TRBD1	TRBV28	TRBJ1-2	CASSSYRGHGYTF
NA	TRBV4-1	TRBJ1-1	CASSRNGGAGKVGTEAFF
TRBD2	TRBV19	TRBJ2-3	CASSKVALGGAGATDTQYF
TRBD2	TRBV27	TRBJ2-3	CASRDGREVRTDTQYF
TRBD1	TRBV11-1	TRBJ2-7	CASSRDRVHYEQYF
TRBD1	TRBV3-1/TRBV3-2	TRBJ1-5	CASSQGTGGFNQPQHF
NA	TRBV10-2	TRBJ1-6	CASSEFPGPYNSPLHF
NA	TRBV7-3	TRBJ2-3	CASSLTSQGGLITDTQYF
TRBD1	TRBV5-1	TRBJ1-1	CASSPGQTNTEAFF
NA	TRBV25-1	TRBJ1-4	CASSESWVGAATNEKLFF
TRBD1	TRBV7-9	TRBJ2-7	CASSFLLTGDYEQYF
NA	TRBV18	TRBJ2-7	CASSLPDTFAEQYF
TRBD2	TRBV7-3	TRBJ2-1	CASSSASGRALYNEQFF
TRBD1	TRBV6-1	TRBJ1-5	CASSEAIGQGVANQPQHF
NA	TRBV1	TRBJ1-4	CTSSQRLQLFF